These 5 T cell receptor beta chains came from one sample sequenced in a study of T cells in Graves' hyperthyroidism and ophthalmopathy. Amplification yielded TCR beta CDR3 regions, with RNA transcripts as the source. RT-PCR in the first round (using the HTBI primer set) targeted the TCR CDR3. TCRdb used MiXCR to reprocess the multiplex PCR reads, holding one entry per CDR3 protein. The table shows some 370,000 distinct CDR3 sequences, with around an eighth occurring only once. Sequencing used blood. The receptors come from a man aged 45-60 years with Graves' ophthalmopathy.

This clonotype was observed many times. The rearrangement links TRBV5-1 to TRBJ2-7, with TRBD1 as a possible D gene (5 bases). Trimming stripped 1 base from V and 3 bases from J, with 17 bases between. Germline CDR1 and CDR2: SGHRS and YFSETQ. The CDR3 has 16 amino acids. CDR3 DNA: TGCGCCAGCAGCTTGTCGATTTACAGGCTGGACTACGAGCAGTACTTC. Its protein is CASSLSIYRLDYEQYF.

This clonotype was counted only a few times. The chain recombines TRBV6-1 with TRBJ2-1; D not resolved. This CDR3 contains 12 residues. Trimming cost V 4 bases and J 9 bases, with 10 bases left between them. Germline CDR1 is MNHNS and CDR2 is SASEGT. This CDR3 is CASSVELIEQFF. Here the CDR3 DNA reads TGTGCCAGCAGTGTGGAGTTGATTGAGCAGTTCTTC.

This rearrangement joins TRBV29-1 to TRBJ2-5, with 7 bases fitting TRBD1. The CDR3 totals 13 residues. Losses at the gene ends were 6 bases for V and 0 bases for J; bases not matched to a gene: 4. Germline CDR1 and CDR2: SQVTM and ANQGSEA. The CDR3 DNA reads as TGCAGCGTGGACGACAGGGACCAAGAGACCCAGTACTTC. Translating it yields CSVDDRDQETQYF.

The chain has TRBV5-1 and TRBJ2-7; D possibly corresponds to TRBD2 (6 bases). The length of the CDR3 is 14 residues. The V end was cut by 0 bases, the J end by 6 bases, with 13 bases between. Germline V gives CDR1 SGHRS, CDR2 YFSETQ. CDR3 in amino acids: CASSLEAGRGEQYF. The CDR3 DNA sequence: TGCGCCAGCAGCTTGGAGGCGGGACGTGGCGAGCAGTACTTC.

The J gene is TRBJ1-1, the V gene TRBV15, with 9 bases matching TRBD1. The V gene end was trimmed by 5 bases and the J gene end by 11 bases; junction bases not matched to a gene: 9. Germline V gene data show CDR1 as LNHNV and CDR2 as YYDKDF (reference sequence). The CDR3 contains 13 residues. The CDR3 bases are TGTGCCACCAGCTTAAGACAGGGGGGTTTTGCTTTCTTT. It specifies CATSLRQGGFAFF.